The 22 T cell receptor beta chains below come from one sample, sequenced in a study of blood T cell repertoires in COVID-19. This table comes from immunoSEQ multiplex PCR, and its TCRdb copy is limited to in-frame clones, with some not included. Among about 80,000 clones listed, approximately 80% were seen once. Sequenced: peripheral blood. These receptors were obtained from an elderly man with acute or convalescent COVID-19.

The chain uses TRBV5-8 and TRBJ2-7, with a weak D call TRBD1 (6 bases). V was cut by 0 bases and J by 3 bases, with 10 bases left in between. Germline lookup yields CDR1 SGHTS and CDR2 YDEGEE. The CDR3 consists of 14 residues. In DNA, the CDR3 is TGTGCCAGCAGCTTGGGGGGGCGTTACTACGAGCAGTACTTC. Its protein is CASSLGGRYYEQYF.

This clone appeared once. The CDR3 DNA sequence: TGTGCCAGCAGCGTAGATCTGTCAGGCTTTTATGGCTACACCTTC. It yields the protein CASSVDLSGFYGYTF. This chain connects TRBV9 to TRBJ1-2; D not certain. CDR3 length: 15 amino acids. Trimming shortened V by 0 bases and J by 5 bases, and 14 bases separated the two germline ends. The V gene's germline CDR1 is SGDLS and CDR2 YYNGEE.

This clone was picked up one time. This chain links TRBV3-1 (or the pseudogene TRBV3-2) with TRBJ1-2; D uncertain. V was clipped by 0 bases and J by 6 bases, with 8 bases between them. This CDR3 contains 13 residues. From germline, CDR1 is LGHDT and CDR2 YNNKEL (reference sequence). CDR3 in DNA: TGTGCCAGCAGCCAAGATCTCGGGAATGGCTACACCTTC. Translation gives CASSQDLGNGYTF.

This clone was seen once. CDR3 nucleotide sequence: TGTGCCAGCAGCTCCGGGACAGTCCACACAGATACGCAGTATTTT. Residues: CASSSGTVHTDTQYF. The V and J genes are TRBV11-2 and TRBJ2-3; 7 nucleotides agree with TRBD1. V shed 4 bases and J 2 bases; nucleotides not matched to a gene: 6. This CDR3 has 15 amino acids. Germline CDR1 reads SGHAT; CDR2 reads FQNNGV.

This chain connects TRBV29-1 to TRBJ1-2, with D possibly TRBD1 on 6 matching bases. The CDR3 runs to 13 residues. Germline lookup yields CDR1 SQVTM and CDR2 ANQGSEA. V gave up 6 bases and J gave up 6 bases, with 17 bases separating them. The CDR3 nucleotides are TGCAGCGTAAAGGGGGTAATGAACGATGGCTACACCTTC. Amino acid sequence: CSVKGVMNDGYTF. Filled out from reference TRBV29-1 and TRBJ1-2, the complete variable domain reads SAVISQKPSRDICQRGTSLTIQCQVDSQVTMMFWYRQQPGQSLTLIATANQGSEATYESGFVIDKFPISRPNLTFSTLTVSNMSPEDSSIYLCSVKGVMNDGYTFGSGTRLTVV.

V usage is TRBV11-2 and J usage is TRBJ2-2, with 9 bases identical to TRBD2. CDR1 and CDR2 from the germline V gene are SGHAT and FQNNGV. The ends lost 6 bases at V and 6 bases at J; junction bases unmatched: 5. This CDR3 has 14 amino acids. CDR3 sequence (DNA): TGTGCCAGCAGTTTTAGCGGGGGACCCGGGGAGCTGTTTTTT. This sequence encodes CASSFSGGPGELFF. The full variable domain, with the rest looked up from reference TRBV11-2 and TRBJ2-2, is EAGVAQSPRYKIIEKRQSVAFWCNPISGHATLYWYQQILGQGPKLLIQFQNNGVVDDSQLPKDRFSAERLKGVDSTLKIQPAKLEDSAVYLCASSFSGGPGELFFGEGSRLTVL.

CDR3 in amino acids: CASREAPGRAEAFF. The CDR3 DNA reads TGTGCCAGCAGGGAAGCACCTGGGAGGGCTGAAGCTTTCTTT. This sequence joins TRBV7-3 and TRBJ1-1; no reliable D call. This CDR3 region has 14 residues. The V end was cut by 6 bases, the J end by 6 bases, with 17 bases between. The germline CDR1 and CDR2 sequences are SGHTA and FQGTGA.

The V gene is TRBV4-1, the J gene TRBJ1-4, with D possibly matching TRBD1 (6 bases). Germline-derived CDR1 and CDR2 are MGHRA and YSYEKL. There are 15 residues in the CDR3. Trimming cost V 4 bases and J 6 bases, with 15 bases left between them. The CDR3: CASSPGRAGDEKLFF. CDR3 sequence (DNA): TGCGCCAGCAGCCCTGGGCGGGCAGGGGATGAAAAACTGTTTTTT.

This chain links TRBV7-3 with TRBJ2-7; D is undetermined. Germline-derived CDR1 and CDR2 are SGHTA and FQGTGA. Trimming took 2 bases from V and 2 from J, leaving 13 bases between them. The CDR3 runs to 15 residues. The CDR3: CASSLSQISAYEQYF. CDR3 nucleotide sequence: TGTGCCAGCAGCTTATCCCAGATATCCGCCTACGAGCAGTACTTC.

This clone showed up just a few times. This sequence joins TRBV6-5 and TRBJ2-7, with a weak D call TRBD1 (7 bases). The CDR3 is made up of 15 amino acids. Trimming took off 4 bases at V and 3 bases at J, with 16 bases between the two ends. Germline V lookup: CDR1 MNHEY, CDR2 SVGAGI. The CDR3 sequence is CASSLRDSGFYEQYF. The CDR3 DNA follows: TGTGCCAGCAGTTTACGGGACAGCGGGTTCTACGAGCAGTACTTC.

The chain is built from TRBV19 and TRBJ2-5; TRBD1 is a possible D gene (6 bases). The V gene's germline CDR1 is LNHDA and CDR2 SQIVND (reference sequence). The V gene lost 4 bases and the J gene lost 1 base, with 10 bases spanning the gap. The CDR3 extends over 14 amino acids. The DNA of the CDR3 is TGTGCCAGTAGTAGCGGACAGACCCAAGAGACCCAGTACTTC. Amino acid sequence: CASSSGQTQETQYF.

The CDR3 spells CASSDSGQGRAQPQHF. In DNA form, the CDR3 reads TGTGCCAGTAGCGACTCGGGACAGGGTAGGGCTCAGCCCCAGCATTTT. The rearrangement links TRBV19 to TRBJ1-5; 9 positions agree with TRBD1. CDR1 is LNHDA, CDR2 SQIVND, per germline (reference sequence). V lost 6 bases, J lost 6 bases, and 12 bases stayed unmatched. This CDR3 has 16 amino acids.

The V call is TRBV15, the J call TRBJ2-1; 9 bases fit TRBD1. J was trimmed by 7 bases and V by 1 base; bases with no gene match: 8. Germline assignment: CDR1 LNHNV and CDR2 YYDKDF (reference sequence). CDR3 size: 16 residues. The CDR3 reads CATSRGDRGSGNEQFF. The CDR3 DNA is TGTGCCACCAGCAGAGGAGACAGGGGGAGTGGGAATGAGCAGTTCTTC.

The chain recombines TRBV7-8 with TRBJ1-5, with TRBD1 matching over 7 bases. Germline lookup yields CDR1 SGHVS and CDR2 FQNEAQ. CDR3 length: 17 residues. V lost 5 bases, J lost 1 base, and 11 bases stayed unmatched. The CDR3 DNA reads TGTGCCAGCAGCGCCCGGGACAGTATTCTAAGCAATCAGCCCCAGCATTTT. This codes for CASSARDSILSNQPQHF.

The rearrangement links TRBV5-5 to TRBJ1-2, with D possibly matching TRBD1 (6 bases). The CDR3 totals 16 residues. V was cut by 2 bases and J by 4 bases, with 18 bases left in between. The germline CDR1 and CDR2 sequences are SGHKS and YYEKEE (reference sequence). DNA for the CDR3: TGTGCCAGCAGCTTACAGTACAGGGCCGAGGGCTATGGCTACACCTTC. Protein: CASSLQYRAEGYGYTF.

The rearrangement uses TRBV18 and TRBJ2-1; 11 bases align to TRBD2. Germline assignment: CDR1 KGHSH and CDR2 LQKENI. Germline trimming cut 3 bases from V and 3 bases from J; bases unmatched to any gene: 7. The CDR3 runs 17 residues. In nucleotides, the CDR3 is TGTGCCAGCTCACCCCCGACTAGCGGGGTATACTACAATGAGCAGTTCTTC. It is translated as CASSPPTSGVYYNEQFF.

The chain is built from TRBV4-1 and TRBJ2-5; 14 bases agree with TRBD2. CDR3 length: 17 amino acids. The germline V gene encodes CDR1 MGHRA and CDR2 YSYEKL. V dropped 4 bases and J dropped 5; count of bases not matched to a gene: 9. CDR3 sequence reads: CASSLGLAGGAGETQYF. The CDR3 DNA reads TGCGCCAGCAGCCTCGGACTAGCGGGGGGAGCCGGGGAGACCCAGTACTTC.

This clone was detected once. The chain is built from TRBV30 and TRBJ1-5; the D gene is possibly TRBD1 (5 bases). Trimming removed 8 bases at V and 1 base at J, with 12 bases between. Germline values: CDR1 GTSNPN, CDR2 SVGIG (reference sequence). This CDR3 has 13 amino acids. The CDR3 region is CAGSKGSNQPQHF. The CDR3 DNA reads as TGTGCCGGTAGTAAGGGGAGCAATCAGCCCCAGCATTTT.

The chain joins TRBV27 to TRBJ1-3, with no clear D. The germline V gene has CDR1 MNHEY and CDR2 SMNVEV (reference sequence). CDR3 length: 15 residues. Between the trimmed V and J ends, which lost 3 bases and 3 bases, there was a span of 12 bases. In nucleotides, the CDR3 is TGTGCCAGCAGTTTCTCGGGATTCGGTGGAAACACCATATATTTT. Encoded protein: CASSFSGFGGNTIYF.

The CDR3: CASSLRANEQFF. The CDR3 DNA sequence: TGTGCCAGCAGCTTAAGGGCCAATGAGCAGTTCTTC. The rearrangement uses TRBV7-3 and TRBJ2-1; no firm D call. Per the germline V gene, CDR1 is SGHTA and CDR2 is FQGTGA. The CDR3 runs to 12 residues. V gave up 1 base and J gave up 6 bases, with 4 bases separating them.

The chain has TRBV5-4 and TRBJ1-3; D is unclear. V was pared by 4 bases and J by 5 bases, with 10 bases between. The CDR3 consists of 13 residues. The germline V gene encodes CDR1 SGHNT and CDR2 YYREEE (reference sequence). The CDR3: CASSGGPRNTIYF. CDR3 nucleotides: TGTGCCAGCAGCGGCGGGCCCCGAAACACCATATATTTT. Using reference TRBV5-4 and TRBJ1-3 for the parts outside the CDR3, the full variable domain is ETGVTQSPTHLIKTRGQQVTLRCSSQSGHNTVSWYQQALGQGPQFIFQYYREEENGRGNFPPRFSGLQFPNYSSELNVNALELDDSALYLCASSGGPRNTIYFGEGSWLTVV.

The gene calls are TRBV19 and TRBJ1-2; D perhaps matches TRBD1 (5 bases). V dropped 5 bases and J dropped 2 bases, with 18 bases sitting between them. This CDR3 spans 16 amino acids. In germline, CDR1 is LNHDA, CDR2 SQIVND (reference sequence). The chain's CDR3 is CASSPRTPGVNYGYTF. Written as DNA, the CDR3 is TGTGCCAGTAGTCCCCGGACACCCGGAGTGAACTATGGCTACACCTTC. Filled out from reference TRBV19 and TRBJ1-2, the complete variable domain reads DGGITQSPKYLFRKEGQNVTLSCEQNLNHDAMYWYRQDPGQGLRLIYYSQIVNDFQKGDIAEGYSVSREKKESFPLTVTSAQKNPTAFYLCASSPRTPGVNYGYTFGSGTRLTVV.